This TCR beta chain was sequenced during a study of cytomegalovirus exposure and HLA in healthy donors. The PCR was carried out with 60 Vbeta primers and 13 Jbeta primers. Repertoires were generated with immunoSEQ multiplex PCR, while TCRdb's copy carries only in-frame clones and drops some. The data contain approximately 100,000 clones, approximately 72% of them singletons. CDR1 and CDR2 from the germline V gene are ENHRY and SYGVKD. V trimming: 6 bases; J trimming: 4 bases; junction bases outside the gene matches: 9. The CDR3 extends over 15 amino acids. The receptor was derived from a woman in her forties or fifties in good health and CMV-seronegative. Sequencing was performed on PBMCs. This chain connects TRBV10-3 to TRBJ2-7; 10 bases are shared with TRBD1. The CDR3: CAIRGGQGPLYEQYF. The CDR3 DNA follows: TGTGCCATCAGAGGGGGACAGGGGCCACTATACGAGCAGTACTTC.